The 6 T cell receptor beta chains presented below share a single source sample, sequenced in a study of Graves' ophthalmopathy and Graves' hyperthyroidism. The TCR beta CDR3 regions underwent amplification from RNA transcripts. RT-PCR was first run with HTBI primers, then multiplex PCR in a second round. TCRdb processed the multiplex PCR reads anew with MiXCR; each CDR3 protein has one entry. The repertoire includes a few hundred thousand distinct CDR3 sequences, approximately 15% of them detected once, and 5.5% to 7% sits in the top ten. Sequenced material: peripheral blood. These receptors originate from a woman aged 18-35 years with stable Graves' hyperthyroidism.

The chain has TRBV2 and TRBJ1-1; weak D call: TRBD1 (6 bases). Looked up from germline, CDR1 is SNHLY and CDR2 is FYNNEI. CDR3 length: 14 residues. The ends were cut back, 4 bases at V and 4 bases at J, with 13 bases in the middle. The CDR3 is CASSVGAMSTEAFF. CDR3 DNA sequence: TGTGCCAGCAGTGTGGGGGCTATGAGCACTGAAGCTTTCTTT.

This clonotype was seen at least ten times. The chain has TRBV6-1 and TRBJ2-5; D uncertain. This CDR3 has 14 residues. V lost 2 bases, J lost 5 bases, and 12 bases lay in between. CDR1 is MNHNS, CDR2 SASEGT, per germline. CDR3 in amino acids: CASSELKVGETQYF. The CDR3 DNA reads as TGTGCCAGCAGTGAATTGAAGGTCGGGGAGACCCAGTACTTC.

This clonotype was counted between two and nine times. The V call is TRBV12-3 or TRBV12-4, the J call TRBJ1-2; D gene unclear. V gave up 3 bases and J gave up 2 bases, with 13 bases separating them. The CDR3 has 15 residues. Here the CDR3 DNA reads TGTGCCAGCAGTTTGTCAGAAGCCCCCAACTATGGCTACACCTTC. Amino acid sequence: CASSLSEAPNYGYTF.

This clonotype was counted at least ten times. The chain recombines TRBV6-5 with TRBJ1-6; 7 nucleotides match TRBD1. The ends lost 0 bases at V and 9 bases at J; junction bases unmatched: 11. CDR3 length: 17 amino acids. Per the germline V gene, CDR1 is MNHEY and CDR2 is SVGAGI. The CDR3 DNA is TGTGCCAGCAGTTACTCGATCATAGGGGGCAGAGGTTCACCCCTCCACTTT. Residues: CASSYSIIGGRGSPLHF.

This clonotype was counted at least ten times. This chain connects TRBV12-3 or TRBV12-4 to TRBJ2-2; 7 bases agree with TRBD1. The length of the CDR3 is 14 residues. V lost 4 bases, J lost 3 bases, and 2 bases stayed unmatched. The CDR3 bases are TGTGCCAGCAGTTCGGGGACAGACACCGGGGAGCTGTTTTTT. Protein product: CASSSGTDTGELFF.

This clonotype was observed many times. The V and J genes are TRBV27 and TRBJ1-1; TRBD1 is a possible D gene (6 bases). V dropped 5 bases and J dropped 4 bases, with 20 bases sitting between them. The CDR3 runs to 16 residues. Germline V lookup: CDR1 MNHEY, CDR2 SMNVEV (reference sequence). The CDR3: CASSPYGVQGSTEAFF. The CDR3 nucleotides read TGTGCCAGCAGTCCATACGGAGTACAGGGTTCCACTGAAGCTTTCTTT.